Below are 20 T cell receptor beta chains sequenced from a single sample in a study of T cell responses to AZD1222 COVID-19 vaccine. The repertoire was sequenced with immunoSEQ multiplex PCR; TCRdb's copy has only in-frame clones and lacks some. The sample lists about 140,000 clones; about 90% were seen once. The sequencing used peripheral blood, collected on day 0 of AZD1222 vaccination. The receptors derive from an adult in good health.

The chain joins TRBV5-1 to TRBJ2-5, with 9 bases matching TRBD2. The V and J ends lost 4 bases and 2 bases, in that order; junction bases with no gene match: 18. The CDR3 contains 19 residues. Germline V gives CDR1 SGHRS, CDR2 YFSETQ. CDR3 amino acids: CASSPDPGVAGVKQETQYF. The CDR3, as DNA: TGCGCCAGCAGCCCCGATCCGGGGGTAGCGGGAGTTAAGCAAGAGACCCAGTACTTC.

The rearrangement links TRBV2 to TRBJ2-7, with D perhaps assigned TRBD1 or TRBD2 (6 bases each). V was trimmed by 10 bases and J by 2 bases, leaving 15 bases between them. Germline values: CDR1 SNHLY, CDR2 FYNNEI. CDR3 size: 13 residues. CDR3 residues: CATAEGGAYEQYF. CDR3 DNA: TGTGCCACCGCGGAGGGGGGAGCCTACGAGCAGTACTTC.

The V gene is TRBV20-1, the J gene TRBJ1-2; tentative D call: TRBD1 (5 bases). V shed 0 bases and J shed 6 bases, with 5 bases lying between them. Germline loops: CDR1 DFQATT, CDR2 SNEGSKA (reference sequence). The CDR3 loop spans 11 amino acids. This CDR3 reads CSAREGDGYTF. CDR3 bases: TGCAGTGCTAGAGAAGGGGATGGCTACACCTTC.

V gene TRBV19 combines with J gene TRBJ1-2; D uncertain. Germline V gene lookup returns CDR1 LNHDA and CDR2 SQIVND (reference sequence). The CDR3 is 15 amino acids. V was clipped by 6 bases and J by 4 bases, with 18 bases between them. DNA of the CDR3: TGTGCCAGTAGCCCGCCTTATCAGAATCTCTATGGCTACACCTTC. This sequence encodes CASSPPYQNLYGYTF.

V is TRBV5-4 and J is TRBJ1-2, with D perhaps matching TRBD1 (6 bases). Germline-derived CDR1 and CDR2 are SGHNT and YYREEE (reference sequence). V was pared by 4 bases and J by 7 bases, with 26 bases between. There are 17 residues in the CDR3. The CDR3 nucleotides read TGTGCCAGCAGCCCCACGGGGGGGGGCCTTCTCGATGGTGGCTACACCTTC. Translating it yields CASSPTGGGLLDGGYTF. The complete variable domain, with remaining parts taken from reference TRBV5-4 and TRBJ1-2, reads ETGVTQSPTHLIKTRGQQVTLRCSSQSGHNTVSWYQQALGQGPQFIFQYYREEENGRGNFPPRFSGLQFPNYSSELNVNALELDDSALYLCASSPTGGGLLDGGYTFGSGTRLTVV.

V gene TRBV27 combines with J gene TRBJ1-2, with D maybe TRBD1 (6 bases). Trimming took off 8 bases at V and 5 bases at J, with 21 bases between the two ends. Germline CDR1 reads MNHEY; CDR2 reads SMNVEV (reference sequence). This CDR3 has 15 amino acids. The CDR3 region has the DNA TGTGCCAGCCGCACCAGACGGGACACCGCATATGGCTACACCTTC. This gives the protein CASRTRRDTAYGYTF.

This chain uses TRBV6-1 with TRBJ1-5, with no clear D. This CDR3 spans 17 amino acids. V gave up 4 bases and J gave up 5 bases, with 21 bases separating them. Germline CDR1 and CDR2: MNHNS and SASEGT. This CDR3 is CASSGSVRRQLDQPQHF. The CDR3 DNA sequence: TGTGCCAGCAGTGGCTCGGTCAGACGACAATTGGATCAGCCCCAGCATTTT.

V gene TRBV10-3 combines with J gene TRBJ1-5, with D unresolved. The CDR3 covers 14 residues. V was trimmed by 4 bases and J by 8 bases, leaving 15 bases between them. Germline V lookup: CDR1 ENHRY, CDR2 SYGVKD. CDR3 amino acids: CAISVRPGFEPQHF. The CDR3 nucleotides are TGTGCCATCAGTGTGCGTCCGGGGTTTGAGCCCCAGCATTTT.

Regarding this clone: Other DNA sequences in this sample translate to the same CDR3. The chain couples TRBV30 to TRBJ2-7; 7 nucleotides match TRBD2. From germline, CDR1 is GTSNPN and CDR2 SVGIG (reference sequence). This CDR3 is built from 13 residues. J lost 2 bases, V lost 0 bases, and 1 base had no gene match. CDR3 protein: CAWSVGLAYEQYF. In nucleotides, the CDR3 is TGTGCCTGGAGTGTCGGACTAGCCTACGAGCAGTACTTC.

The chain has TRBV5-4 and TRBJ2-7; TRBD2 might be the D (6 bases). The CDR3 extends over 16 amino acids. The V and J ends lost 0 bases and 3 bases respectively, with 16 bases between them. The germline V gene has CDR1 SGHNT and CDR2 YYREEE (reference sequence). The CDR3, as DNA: TGTGCCAGCAGCTTGGACGGGGGAACTTTGGGCTACGAGCAGTACTTC. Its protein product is CASSLDGGTLGYEQYF.

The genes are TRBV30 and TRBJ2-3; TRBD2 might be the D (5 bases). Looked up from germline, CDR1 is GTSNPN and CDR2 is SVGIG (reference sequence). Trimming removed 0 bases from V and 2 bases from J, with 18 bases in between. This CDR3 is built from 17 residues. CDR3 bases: TGTGCCTGGAGTGTACCCCAGCGGCGGTCGAACACAGATACGCAGTATTTT. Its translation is CAWSVPQRRSNTDTQYF. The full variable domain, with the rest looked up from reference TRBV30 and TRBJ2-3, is SQTIHQWPATLVQPVGSPLSLECTVEGTSNPNLYWYRQAAGRGLQLLFYSVGIGQISSEVPQNLSASRPQDRQFILSSKKLLLSDSGFYLCAWSVPQRRSNTDTQYFGPGTRLTVL.

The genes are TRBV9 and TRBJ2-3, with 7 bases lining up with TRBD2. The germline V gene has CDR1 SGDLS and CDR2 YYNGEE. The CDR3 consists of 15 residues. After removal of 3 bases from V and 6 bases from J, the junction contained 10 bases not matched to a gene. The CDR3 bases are TGTGCCAGCAGCGCTAGCGGACCCCGATCGGATACGCAGTATTTT. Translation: CASSASGPRSDTQYF.

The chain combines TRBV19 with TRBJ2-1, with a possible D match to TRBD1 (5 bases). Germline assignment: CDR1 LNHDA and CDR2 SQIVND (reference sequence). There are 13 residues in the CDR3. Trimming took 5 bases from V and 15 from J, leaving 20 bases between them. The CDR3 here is CASSPRRGQNGFF. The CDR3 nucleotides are TGTGCCAGTAGTCCACGGAGAGGACAAAATGGGTTCTTC.

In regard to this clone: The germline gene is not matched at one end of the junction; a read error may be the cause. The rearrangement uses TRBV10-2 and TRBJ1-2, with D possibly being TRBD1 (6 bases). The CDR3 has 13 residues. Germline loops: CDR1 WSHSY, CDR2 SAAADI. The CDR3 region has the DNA TGCGCCAGCACTAGCGACAGGAACTTTGGCTACACCTTC. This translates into CASTSDRNFGYTF.

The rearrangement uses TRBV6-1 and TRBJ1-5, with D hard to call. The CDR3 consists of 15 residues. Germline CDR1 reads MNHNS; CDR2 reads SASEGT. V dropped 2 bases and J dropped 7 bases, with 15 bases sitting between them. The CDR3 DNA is TGTGCCAGCAGTGAATTGTTCGTAGGTCGCCAGCCCCAGCATTTT. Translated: CASSELFVGRQPQHF.

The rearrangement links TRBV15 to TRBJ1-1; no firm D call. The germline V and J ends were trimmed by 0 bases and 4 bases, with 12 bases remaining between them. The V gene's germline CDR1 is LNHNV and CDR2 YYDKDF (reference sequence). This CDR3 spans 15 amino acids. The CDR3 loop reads CATSRDTFGGTEAFF. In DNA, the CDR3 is TGTGCCACCAGCAGAGATACCTTTGGCGGCACTGAAGCTTTCTTT.

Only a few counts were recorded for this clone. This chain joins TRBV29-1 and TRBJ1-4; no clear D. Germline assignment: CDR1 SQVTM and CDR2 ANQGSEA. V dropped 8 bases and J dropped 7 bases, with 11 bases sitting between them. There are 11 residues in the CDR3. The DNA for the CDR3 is TGCAGCACATACTTCGGTGAAAAACTGTTTTTT. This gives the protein CSTYFGEKLFF.

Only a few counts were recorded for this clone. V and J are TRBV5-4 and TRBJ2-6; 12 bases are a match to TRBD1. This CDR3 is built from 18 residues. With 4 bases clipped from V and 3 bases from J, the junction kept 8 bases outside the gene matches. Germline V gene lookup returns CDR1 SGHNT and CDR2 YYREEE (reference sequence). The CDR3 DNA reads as TGTGCCAGCAGCCCCGGGACAGGGGGCGCGCGTGGGGCCAACGTCCTGACTTTC. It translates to CASSPGTGGARGANVLTF.

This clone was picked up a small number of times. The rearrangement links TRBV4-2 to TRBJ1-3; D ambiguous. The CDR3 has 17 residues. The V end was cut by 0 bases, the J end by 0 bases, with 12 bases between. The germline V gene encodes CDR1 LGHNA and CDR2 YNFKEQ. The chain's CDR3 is CASSQDLALFSGNTIYF. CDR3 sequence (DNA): TGTGCCAGCAGCCAAGATTTGGCTCTTTTCTCTGGAAACACCATATATTTT.

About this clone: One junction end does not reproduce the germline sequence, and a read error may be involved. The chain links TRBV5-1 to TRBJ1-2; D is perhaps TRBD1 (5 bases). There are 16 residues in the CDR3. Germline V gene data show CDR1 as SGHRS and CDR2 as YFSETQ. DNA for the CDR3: TGCGCCAGCAGATTGGGAAAAGAGACAGTTTACTATGGCTACACCTTC. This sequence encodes CASRLGKETVYYGYTF. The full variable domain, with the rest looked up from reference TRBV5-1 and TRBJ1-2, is KAGVTQTPRYLIKTRGQQVTLSCSPISGHRSVSWYQQTPGQGLQFLFEYFSETQRNKGNFPGRFSGRQFSNSRSEMNVSTLELGDSALYLCASRLGKETVYYGYTFGSGTRLTVV.